Described below is a single T cell receptor (beta chain) sequence and its context. Its antigen is as yet unknown. V was trimmed by 3 bases and J by 4 bases, leaving 7 bases between them. This CDR3 is built from 12 residues. Germline V gene data show CDR1 as SGDLS and CDR2 as YYNGEE. The data originate from a study of cytomegalovirus exposure and HLA in healthy donors. On the study more broadly: In a later analysis, it was reported that the roughly 130 validation repertoires had been produced on the same platform as the 500 to 850 repertoires belonging to the first cohort. Regarding the study as a whole: TCR beta chains numbering 164 were designated cytomegalovirus-associated. Whilst most TCR sequences proved rare, a subset of public TCRs occurred across many donors.

Among the roughly 120 subjects of the validation cohort, separate from the roughly 670-subject first cohort, were the donors. This table comes from immunoSEQ multiplex PCR, and its TCRdb copy is limited to in-frame clones, with some not included. This sample has more than 110,000 clones, with roughly nine tenths found just once. The chain recombines TRBV9 with TRBJ1-2, with no clear D. This TCR was recovered from a man between 18 and 35 years old in good health and CMV-seronegative. Input material: PBMCs. CDR3 amino acids: CASSGHSYGYTF. CDR3 DNA sequence: TGTGCCAGCAGCGGACACAGCTATGGCTACACCTTC.